This T cell receptor beta chain comes out of a study of beta chain features in type 1 diabetes. Findings and limits, study-wide: Equally in patients and controls, shorter templates might have been favored by PCR. TCRB CDR3 length was moderately but significantly reduced in all four CD4+ subsets of Type 1 diabetes patients.

Every isolated RNA sample was fully reverse transcribed, so sequencing captured expressed TCRB transcripts. Clones were sequenced by immunoSEQ multiplex PCR, and TCRdb holds only the in-frame ones, with some missing. The sample lists 600,000 to 750,000 clones; approximately 13% were seen once. Germline V gene lookup returns CDR1 DFQATT and CDR2 SNEGSKA (reference sequence). CDR3 size: 11 residues. This clone has a handful of counts. Its antigen is not identified. The junction does not match germline at one end; this may be a read error. What was sequenced was naive CD4+ T cells from blood. This sequence joins TRBV20-1 and TRBJ1-6; possible D gene TRBD1, 5 bases. The TCR originated in a man under 40 with type 1 diabetes. CDR3 protein: CSARSDRRQLF. CDR3 coding DNA: TGCAGTGCTAGATCCGACAGAAGACAACTCTTT.